The clone carrying this T cell receptor (beta chain) was counted only a few times. The antigen remains undetermined. A marrow graft followed busulfan-fludarabine conditioning, with cyclophosphamide on days +3 and +4. Trimming at V came to 5 bases and at J to 4 bases, leaving 2 bases not matched to a gene. Germline V gene lookup returns CDR1 DFQATT and CDR2 SNEGSKA (reference sequence). The length of the CDR3 is 11 residues. These data originate in a study of T cells after posttransplantation cyclophosphamide. Study-level points and caveats: Donor CD8+ memory clones often dominated recipient blood repertoires at later times. After PTCy, TRB diversity resembled that of CNI/methotrexate controls. Blood and skin or GI T cell repertoires showed limited TRB overlap.

Profiled with immunoSEQ multiplex PCR; TCRdb holds only in-frame clones, not every one. The sample lists approximately 40,000 clones, around 80% occurring once. The TCR was taken from a female patient between 40 and 50 years old who received an allogeneic stem cell transplant from a related donor, was CMV-positive, and had no GVHD. The graft donor may have contributed some T cells. J is TRBJ2-7 and V is TRBV20-1; 7 bases are a match to TRBD2. The sequences come from CD4+ T cells sorted from blood, collected 1,800 to 2,000 days after a stem cell transplant with posttransplant cyclophosphamide. The CDR3: CSAWGGYEQYF. In nucleotides, the CDR3 is TGCAGTGCTTGGGGGGGATACGAGCAGTACTTC.